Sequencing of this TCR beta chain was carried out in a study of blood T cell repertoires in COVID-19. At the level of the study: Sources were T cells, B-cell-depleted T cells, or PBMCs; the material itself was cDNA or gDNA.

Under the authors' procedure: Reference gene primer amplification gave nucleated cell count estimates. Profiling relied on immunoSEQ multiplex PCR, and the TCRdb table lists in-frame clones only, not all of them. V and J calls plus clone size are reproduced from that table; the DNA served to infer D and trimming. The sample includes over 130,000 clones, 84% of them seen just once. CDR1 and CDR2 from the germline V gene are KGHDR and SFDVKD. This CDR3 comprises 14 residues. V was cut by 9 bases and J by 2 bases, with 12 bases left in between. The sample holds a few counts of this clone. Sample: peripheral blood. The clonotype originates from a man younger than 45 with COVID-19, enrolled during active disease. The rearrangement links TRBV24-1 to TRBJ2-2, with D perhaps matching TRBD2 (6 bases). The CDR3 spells CATSRGTNTGELFF. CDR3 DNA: TGTGCCACCTCTCGCGGGACCAACACCGGGGAGCTGTTTTTT.